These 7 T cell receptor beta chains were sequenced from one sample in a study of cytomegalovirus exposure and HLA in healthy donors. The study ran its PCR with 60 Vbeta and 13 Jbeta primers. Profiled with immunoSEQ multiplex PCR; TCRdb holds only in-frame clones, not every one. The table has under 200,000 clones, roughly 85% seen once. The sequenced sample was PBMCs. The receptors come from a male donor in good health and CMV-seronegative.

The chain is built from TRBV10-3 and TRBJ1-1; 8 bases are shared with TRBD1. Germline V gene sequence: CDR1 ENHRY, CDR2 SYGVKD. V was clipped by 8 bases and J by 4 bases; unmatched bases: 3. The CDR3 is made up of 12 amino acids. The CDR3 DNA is TGTGCCATCCAGGGGGCGAGCACTGAAGCTTTCTTT. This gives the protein CAIQGASTEAFF.

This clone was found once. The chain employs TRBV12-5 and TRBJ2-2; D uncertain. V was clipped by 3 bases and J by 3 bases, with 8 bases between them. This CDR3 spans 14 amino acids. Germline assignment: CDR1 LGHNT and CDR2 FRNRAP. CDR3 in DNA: TGTGCTAGTGGTTTAGGCGGTGACACCGGGGAGCTGTTTTTT. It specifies CASGLGGDTGELFF.

The CDR3 region is CASSYSDRRTGELFF. CDR3 nucleotides: TGTGCCAGCAGTTACTCGGACAGGAGAACCGGGGAGCTGTTTTTT. V usage is TRBV6-6 and J usage is TRBJ2-2; 7 bases align to TRBD1. The V and J ends lost 0 bases and 5 bases, in that order; junction bases with no gene match: 3. Germline CDR1 reads MNHNY; CDR2 reads SVGAGI (reference sequence). The CDR3 has 15 residues.

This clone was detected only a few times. As DNA, the CDR3 is TGTGCCAGCAGCTTAGTACTTGGGAACACCGGGGAGCTGTTTTTT. This sequence encodes CASSLVLGNTGELFF. The chain links TRBV11-2 to TRBJ2-2; D is ambiguous. CDR3 length equals 15 residues. Trimming removed 1 base from V and 1 base from J, with 7 bases in between. Looked up from germline, CDR1 is SGHAT and CDR2 is FQNNGV.

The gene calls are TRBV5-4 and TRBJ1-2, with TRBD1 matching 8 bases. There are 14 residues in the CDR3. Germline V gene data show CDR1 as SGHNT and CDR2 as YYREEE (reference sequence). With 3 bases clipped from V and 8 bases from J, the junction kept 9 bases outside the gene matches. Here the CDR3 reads CASSSAGTGSGYTF. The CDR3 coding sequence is TGTGCCAGCAGCTCGGCCGGGACAGGATCCGGCTACACCTTC.

The CDR3 region is CATSSRDSSYNEQFF. CDR3 in DNA: TGTGCCACCAGCAGTCGGGACAGCTCCTACAATGAGCAGTTCTTC. The chain is built from TRBV15 and TRBJ2-1, with 7 bases identical to TRBD1. CDR3 size: 15 residues. Germline CDR1 LNHNV, CDR2 YYDKDF (reference sequence). Losses at the gene ends were 3 bases for V and 0 bases for J; bases not matched to a gene: 2.

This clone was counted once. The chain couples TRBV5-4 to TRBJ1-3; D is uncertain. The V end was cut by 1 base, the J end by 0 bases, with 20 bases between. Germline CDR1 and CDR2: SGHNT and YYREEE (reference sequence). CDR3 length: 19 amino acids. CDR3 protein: CASSLRSDSNLVSGNTIYF. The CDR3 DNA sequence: TGTGCCAGCAGCTTGCGTTCAGATTCGAATTTGGTCTCTGGAAACACCATATATTTT.